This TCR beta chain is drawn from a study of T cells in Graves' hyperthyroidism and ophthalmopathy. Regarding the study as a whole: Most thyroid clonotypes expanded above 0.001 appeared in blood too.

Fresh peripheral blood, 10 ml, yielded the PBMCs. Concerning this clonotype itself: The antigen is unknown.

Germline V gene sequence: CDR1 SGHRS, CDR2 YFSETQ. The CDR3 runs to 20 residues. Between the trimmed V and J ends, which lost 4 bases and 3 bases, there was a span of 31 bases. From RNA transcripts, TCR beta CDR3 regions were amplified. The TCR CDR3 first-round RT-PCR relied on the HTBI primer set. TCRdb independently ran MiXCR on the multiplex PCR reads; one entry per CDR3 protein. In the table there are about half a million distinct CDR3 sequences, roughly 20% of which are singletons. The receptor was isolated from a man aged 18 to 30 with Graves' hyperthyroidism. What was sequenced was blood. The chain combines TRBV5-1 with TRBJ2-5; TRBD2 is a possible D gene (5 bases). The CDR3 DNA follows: TGCGCCAGCAGCCATGACCGGGCCGGGCGATTCTTTGGGAGTGAAGAGACCCAGTACTTC. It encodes CASSHDRAGRFFGSEETQYF. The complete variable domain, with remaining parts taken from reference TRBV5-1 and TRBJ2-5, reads KAGVTQTPRYLIKTRGQQVTLSCSPISGHRSVSWYQQTPGQGLQFLFEYFSETQRNKGNFPGRFSGRQFSNSRSEMNVSTLELGDSALYLCASSHDRAGRFFGSEETQYFGPGTRLLVL.